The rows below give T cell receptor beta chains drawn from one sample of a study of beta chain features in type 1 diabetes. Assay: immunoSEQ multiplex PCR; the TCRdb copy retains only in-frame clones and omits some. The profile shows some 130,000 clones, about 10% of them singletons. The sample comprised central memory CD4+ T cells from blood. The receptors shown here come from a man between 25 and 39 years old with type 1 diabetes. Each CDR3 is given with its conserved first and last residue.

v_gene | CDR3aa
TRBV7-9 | CASSLDRGNSPLHF
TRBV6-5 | CASSYNRVSGYTF
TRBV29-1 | CSVGTIRGSTEAFF
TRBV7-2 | CASSLEFHGTANQKLFF
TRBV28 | CASSPGQGRYEQYF
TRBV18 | CASSFDGANYGYTF
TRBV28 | CASRSRDRTLYGYTF
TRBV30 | CAWSTGLFNEQFF
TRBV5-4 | CASSLDRGGYNEQFF
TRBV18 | CASSPDREEKLFF
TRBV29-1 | CSVRTGDPEAFF
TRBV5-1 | CASSPTVKSSYNEQFF
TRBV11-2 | CASSLRTGPNNEQFF
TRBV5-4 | CASSSPGQSSYEQYF
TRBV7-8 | CASSLKRQQNTGELFF
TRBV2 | CASSGQGVDYGYTF
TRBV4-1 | CASSRKGTSGGVNEQFF
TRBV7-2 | CASSLGPNYGYTF
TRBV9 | CASSVGVVETQYF
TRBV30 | CAWSRELYGYTF
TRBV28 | CASHETGGRDEQFF
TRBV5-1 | CASSEEGTGELFF
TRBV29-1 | CSVRGGLRHNEQFF
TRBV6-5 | CASSSYEKETQYF
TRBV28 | CASSPTGTYGYTF